This TCR beta chain was documented in a study of T cell responses to AZD1222 COVID-19 vaccine. Findings and caveats of the study: Breadth and depth of Spike-specific TCRs rose after two AZD1222 doses. Regions 160-218 and 743-854 held dominance among vaccine-associated CD4 TCRs, which spanned spike. Donor demographics were predominantly white British with a female majority; clonal diversity may be underestimated.

Sequencing was performed with immunoSEQ multiplex PCR; in TCRdb, only in-frame clones are kept and a portion is missing. The sample consists of 200,000 or so clones, under 95% of them appearing once. This clone was detected only once. As yet, its antigen is unknown. The CDR3 spans 14 residues. Germline loops: CDR1 SQVTM, CDR2 ANQGSEA. J gave up 0 bases and V 7 bases, and 4 bases lay outside the gene matches. The receptor was derived from an adult in good health. The gene calls are TRBV29-1 and TRBJ2-4; 9 bases match TRBD1. The sample here was peripheral blood, taken on day 0 of MenACWY control vaccination. CDR3: CSGDREVAKNIQYF. Here the CDR3 DNA reads TGCAGCGGGGACAGGGAAGTAGCCAAAAACATTCAGTACTTC.